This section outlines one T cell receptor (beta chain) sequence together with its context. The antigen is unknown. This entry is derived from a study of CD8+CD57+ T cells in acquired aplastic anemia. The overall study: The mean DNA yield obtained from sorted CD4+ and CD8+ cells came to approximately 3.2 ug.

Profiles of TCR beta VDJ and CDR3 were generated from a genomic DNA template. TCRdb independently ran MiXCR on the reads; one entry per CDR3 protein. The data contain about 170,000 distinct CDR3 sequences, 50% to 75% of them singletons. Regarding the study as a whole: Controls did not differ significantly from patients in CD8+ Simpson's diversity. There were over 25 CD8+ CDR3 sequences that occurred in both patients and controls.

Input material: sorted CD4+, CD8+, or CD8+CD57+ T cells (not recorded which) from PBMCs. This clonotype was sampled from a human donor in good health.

The CDR3 is CATSRADRGRADTQYF. CDR3 DNA sequence: TGTGCCACCAGCAGAGCCGACAGGGGACGGGCAGATACGCAGTATTTT. The chain links TRBV15 to TRBJ2-3, with 8 bases matching TRBD1. The CDR3 is made up of 16 amino acids. The trim removed 1 base at V and 4 bases at J, leaving 7 bases unmatched. Germline V gene lookup returns CDR1 LNHNV and CDR2 YYDKDF (reference sequence).